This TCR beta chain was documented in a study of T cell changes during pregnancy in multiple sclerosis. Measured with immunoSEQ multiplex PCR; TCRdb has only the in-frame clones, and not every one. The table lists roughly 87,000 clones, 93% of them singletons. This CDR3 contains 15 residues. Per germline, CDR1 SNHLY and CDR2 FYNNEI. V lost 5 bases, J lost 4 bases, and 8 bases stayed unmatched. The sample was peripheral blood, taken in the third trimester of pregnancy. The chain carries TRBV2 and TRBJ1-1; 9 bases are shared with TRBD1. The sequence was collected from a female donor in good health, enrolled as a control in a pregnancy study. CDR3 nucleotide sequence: TGTGCCAGCAGTTGGGACAGGGTCGATGTCACTGAAGCTTTCTTT. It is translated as CASSWDRVDVTEAFF.